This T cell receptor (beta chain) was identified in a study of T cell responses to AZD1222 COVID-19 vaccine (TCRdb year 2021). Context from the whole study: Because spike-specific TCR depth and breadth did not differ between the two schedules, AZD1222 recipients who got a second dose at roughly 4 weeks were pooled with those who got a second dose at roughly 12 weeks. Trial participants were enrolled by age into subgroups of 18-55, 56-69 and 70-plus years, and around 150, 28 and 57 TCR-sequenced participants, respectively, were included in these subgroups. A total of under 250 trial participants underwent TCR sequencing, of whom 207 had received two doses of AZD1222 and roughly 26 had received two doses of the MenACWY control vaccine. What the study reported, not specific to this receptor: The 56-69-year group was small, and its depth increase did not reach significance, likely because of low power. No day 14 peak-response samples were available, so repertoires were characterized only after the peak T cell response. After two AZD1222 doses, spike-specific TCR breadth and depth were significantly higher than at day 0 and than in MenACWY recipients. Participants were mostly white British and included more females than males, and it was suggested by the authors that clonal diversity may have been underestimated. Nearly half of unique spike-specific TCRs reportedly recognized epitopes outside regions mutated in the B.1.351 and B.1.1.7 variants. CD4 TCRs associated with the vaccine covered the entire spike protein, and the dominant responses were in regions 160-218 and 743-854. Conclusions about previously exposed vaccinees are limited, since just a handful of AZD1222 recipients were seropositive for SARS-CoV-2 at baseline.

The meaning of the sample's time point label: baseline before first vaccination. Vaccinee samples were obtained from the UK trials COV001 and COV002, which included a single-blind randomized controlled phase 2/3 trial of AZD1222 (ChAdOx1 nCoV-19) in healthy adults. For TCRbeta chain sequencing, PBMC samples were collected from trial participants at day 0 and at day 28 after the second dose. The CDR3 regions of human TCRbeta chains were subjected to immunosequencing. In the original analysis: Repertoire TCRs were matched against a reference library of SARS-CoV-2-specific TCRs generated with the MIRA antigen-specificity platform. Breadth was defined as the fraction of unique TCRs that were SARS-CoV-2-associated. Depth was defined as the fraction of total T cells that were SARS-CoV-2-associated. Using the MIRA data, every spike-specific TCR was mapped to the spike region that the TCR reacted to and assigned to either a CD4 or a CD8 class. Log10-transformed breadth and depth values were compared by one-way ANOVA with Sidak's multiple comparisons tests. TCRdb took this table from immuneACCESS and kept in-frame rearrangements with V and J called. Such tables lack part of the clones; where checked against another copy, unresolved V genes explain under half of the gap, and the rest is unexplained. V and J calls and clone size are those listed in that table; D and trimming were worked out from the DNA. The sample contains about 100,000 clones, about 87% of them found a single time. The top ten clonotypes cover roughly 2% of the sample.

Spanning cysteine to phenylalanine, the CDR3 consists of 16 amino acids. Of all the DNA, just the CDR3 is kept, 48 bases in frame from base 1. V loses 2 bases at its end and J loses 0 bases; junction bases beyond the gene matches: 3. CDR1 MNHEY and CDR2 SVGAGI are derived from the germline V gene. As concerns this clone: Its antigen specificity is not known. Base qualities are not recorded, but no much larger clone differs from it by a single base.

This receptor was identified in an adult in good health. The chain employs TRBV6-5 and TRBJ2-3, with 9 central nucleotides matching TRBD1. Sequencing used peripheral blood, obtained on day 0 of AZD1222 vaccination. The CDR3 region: CASSYPTGGSTDTQYF. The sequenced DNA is TGTGCCAGCAGTTACCCGACAGGGGGGAGCACAGATACGCAGTATTTT.